Shown below are 28 T cell receptor beta chains from a single sample sequenced in a study of T cell repertoires in cytomegalovirus infection. TCRdb fed the reads into MiXCR, producing one record per CDR3 protein. This table holds 350,000 to 500,000 distinct CDR3 sequences, approximately 31% found once. Sequences were obtained from PBMCs. The receptors stem from a human donor in good health (CMV status not recorded). Some clones in this sample may be carry-over from other donors' samples.

The chain joins TRBV7-2 to TRBJ2-1; D unresolved. CDR3 length: 14 residues. Per germline, CDR1 SGHTA and CDR2 FQGNSA. Trimming took off 10 bases at V and 3 bases at J, with 16 bases between the two ends. DNA of the CDR3: TGTGCCATCATCTACATTTGGATCTACAATGAGCAGTTCTTC. It yields the protein CAIIYIWIYNEQFF.

This clonotype was observed a few times. The chain uses TRBV19 and TRBJ1-5, with D unclear. Trimming removed 7 bases at V and 1 base at J, with 17 bases between. Germline V gene data show CDR1 as LNHDA and CDR2 as SQIVND (reference sequence). The CDR3 length is 16 residues. The CDR3: CASTSISARSNQPQHF. The CDR3 DNA sequence: TGTGCCAGTACCTCCATCTCAGCGAGGAGCAATCAGCCCCAGCATTTT.

The chain combines TRBV29-1 with TRBJ1-1; possibly TRBD1 for D (5 bases). The germline V and J ends were trimmed by 6 bases and 4 bases, with 15 bases remaining between them. The CDR3 is 13 residues long. Germline CDR1 reads SQVTM; CDR2 reads ANQGSEA. The CDR3 spells CSVNPGGSTEAFF. The CDR3 bases are TGCAGCGTAAACCCCGGGGGTAGCACTGAAGCTTTCTTT.

This clonotype was detected many times. The chain is built from TRBV6-2 or TRBV6-3 and TRBJ2-4; D is unresolved. CDR1 and CDR2 from the germline V gene are MNHEY and SVGEGT. The ends were cut back, 5 bases at V and 11 bases at J, with 16 bases in the middle. The CDR3 runs 13 residues. CDR3 sequence reads: CASSPLSQSLQYF. The CDR3, as DNA: TGTGCCAGCAGTCCCCTTTCCCAGTCTCTTCAGTACTTC.

This clonotype turned up a few times. The chain employs TRBV7-9 and TRBJ2-1; 10 bases map to TRBD2. This CDR3 contains 18 residues. Germline CDR1 reads SEHNR; CDR2 reads FQNEAQ (reference sequence). Trimming cost V 1 base and J 9 bases; bases outside gene matches: 15. For the CDR3, the DNA is TGTGCCAGCAGCTTAGGGGGAGAACCGGGACTAGCGTTTGGTGAGCAGTTCTTC. This encodes CASSLGGEPGLAFGEQFF.

This clonotype was observed at least ten times. The genes are TRBV7-9 and TRBJ2-1; D is unclear. V was pared by 2 bases and J by 9 bases, with 17 bases between. This CDR3 region has 15 residues. From germline, CDR1 is SEHNR and CDR2 FQNEAQ (reference sequence). CDR3 in DNA: TGTGCCAGCAGCTTAAGACAAACACAATCCGGTGAGCAGTTCTTC. It encodes CASSLRQTQSGEQFF.

This clonotype has only a few counts. The genes are TRBV7-9 and TRBJ1-2; TRBD1 agrees at 9 bases. Trimming cost V 5 bases and J 7 bases; bases outside gene matches: 8. Germline lookup yields CDR1 SEHNR and CDR2 FQNEAQ (reference sequence). The CDR3 runs to 14 residues. CDR3 amino acids: CASSPRQGQGGYTF. The CDR3 region has the DNA TGTGCCAGCAGCCCACGACAGGGACAGGGTGGCTACACCTTC. The whole variable domain, remainder taken from reference TRBV7-9 and TRBJ1-2, is DTGVSQNPRHKITKRGQNVTFRCDPISEHNRLYWYRQTLGQGPEFLTYFQNEAQLEKSRLLSDRFSAERPKGSFSTLEIQRTEQGDSAMYLCASSPRQGQGGYTFGSGTRLTVV.

Notes on this clonotype: The conserved phenylalanine or tryptophan is not found at the CDR3 terminus, so this likely reflects a read error. This chain links TRBV7-2 with TRBJ2-5; 10 bases match TRBD1. After removal of 3 bases from V and 5 bases from J, the junction contained 6 bases not matched to a gene. Germline CDR1 is SGHTA and CDR2 is FQGNSA. This CDR3 spans 15 amino acids. The CDR3 DNA sequence: TGTGCCAGCAGCTTTCGACAGGGGGCGGGGGAGACCCAGTACTTA. Amino acid sequence: CASSFRQGAGETQYL.

CDR3 bases: TGCAGTGTCGGGGGGGCGAGCAATCAGCCCCAGCATTTT. Protein product: CSVGGASNQPQHF. The chain carries TRBV20-1 and TRBJ1-5, with D maybe TRBD1 (6 bases). The ends were cut back, 7 bases at V and 1 base at J, with 11 bases in the middle. The CDR3 consists of 13 residues. Germline CDR1 reads DFQATT; CDR2 reads SNEGSKA (reference sequence).

This clonotype has only a few counts. J is TRBJ2-3 and V is TRBV30; 7 bases line up with TRBD1. The CDR3 is 15 residues long. Germline lookup yields CDR1 GTSNPN and CDR2 SVGIG (reference sequence). With 0 bases clipped from V and 3 bases from J, the junction kept 6 bases outside the gene matches. Here the CDR3 DNA reads TGTGCCTGGAGTGTCTCGACAGGGAGAACAGATACGCAGTATTTT. As protein: CAWSVSTGRTDTQYF.

This chain links TRBV20-1 with TRBJ2-1; D is unresolved. The germline gives CDR1 DFQATT, CDR2 SNEGSKA (reference sequence). The CDR3 runs 12 residues. Deletions cut 3 bases from V and 7 bases from J, with 10 bases between. The CDR3 region has the DNA TGCAGTGCTAGTTCGGACGGAAATGAGCAGTTCTTC. Amino acids: CSASSDGNEQFF.

There are many counts of this clonotype. The V gene is TRBV7-2, the J gene TRBJ2-7, with 7 bases matching TRBD2. Trimming removed 3 bases from V and 2 bases from J; junction bases left unmatched: 1. Germline-derived CDR1 and CDR2 are SGHTA and FQGNSA. CDR3 length: 13 residues. This CDR3 reads CASSLGTTYEQYF. The CDR3 nucleotides read TGTGCCAGCAGCTTGGGGACTACCTACGAGCAGTACTTC.

V usage is TRBV4-2 and J usage is TRBJ1-2; no reliable D call. Germline V gene lookup returns CDR1 LGHNA and CDR2 YNFKEQ. V was trimmed by 0 bases and J by 4 bases, leaving 12 bases between them. The CDR3 is made up of 15 amino acids. The CDR3 protein is CASSQEAQDGYGYTF. The DNA for the CDR3 is TGTGCCAGCAGCCAAGAGGCGCAGGACGGCTATGGCTACACCTTC.

The rearrangement uses TRBV14 and TRBJ2-2, with D unclear. CDR1 and CDR2 from the germline V gene are SGHDN and FVKESK. This CDR3 contains 12 residues. The ends were cut back, 3 bases at V and 9 bases at J, with 8 bases in the middle. The CDR3 here is CASSQTAWELFF. Here the CDR3 DNA reads TGTGCCAGCAGCCAGACTGCATGGGAGCTGTTTTTT.

The sample holds a few counts of this clonotype. The chain carries TRBV23-1 and TRBJ2-4; TRBD1 agrees at 9 bases. TRBV23-1 is an ORF, and what it does is uncertain. The CDR3 sequence is 16 residues long. Trimming took 2 bases from V and 8 from J; bases not matched to a gene: 10. Here the CDR3 reads CASSQQTGGLGDIQYF. CDR3 coding DNA: TGCGCCAGCAGTCAACAGACAGGGGGTTTAGGAGACATTCAGTACTTC.

In its sample, this clonotype was seen many times. The rearrangement joins TRBV7-2 to TRBJ1-3; D is ambiguous. The CDR3 sequence is 14 residues long. In germline, CDR1 is SGHTA, CDR2 FQGNSA. With 5 bases removed from V and 4 bases from J, the gap between germline ends came to 12 bases. The CDR3 DNA reads as TGTGCCAGCAGCACGGAAGGGCGGGGAAACACCATATATTTT. Protein product: CASSTEGRGNTIYF.

This clonotype was detected ten times or more. J is TRBJ2-7 and V is TRBV7-2; no clear D gene. CDR3 length: 15 residues. V lost 1 base to trimming and J lost 0 bases, with 10 bases between them. Germline lookup yields CDR1 SGHTA and CDR2 FQGNSA. The CDR3 DNA sequence: TGTGCCAGCAGCTTAGGACTCGCGCCCTCCTACGAGCAGTACTTC. Its protein product is CASSLGLAPSYEQYF. Filled out from reference TRBV7-2 and TRBJ2-7, the complete variable domain reads GAGVSQSPSNKVTEKGKDVELRCDPISGHTALYWYRQSLGQGLEFLIYFQGNSAPDKSGLPSDRFSAERTGGSVSTLTIQRTQQEDSAVYLCASSLGLAPSYEQYFGPGTRLTVT.

This clonotype was observed a handful of times. This sequence joins TRBV20-1 and TRBJ1-1; 8 bases agree with TRBD1. The trim removed 1 base at V and 1 base at J, leaving 2 bases unmatched. Germline CDR1 reads DFQATT; CDR2 reads SNEGSKA (reference sequence). The CDR3 totals 14 residues. The CDR3 is CSARGGQGNTEAFF. Written as DNA, the CDR3 is TGCAGTGCTAGAGGCGGACAGGGGAACACTGAAGCTTTCTTT.

This clonotype was found many times. The chain combines TRBV7-9 with TRBJ1-5; D is undetermined. Germline CDR1 SEHNR, CDR2 FQNEAQ (reference sequence). Trimming pared 5 bases from V and 4 bases from J, leaving 15 bases between. This CDR3 has 15 residues. The CDR3: CASSPPGVSNQPQHF. CDR3 in DNA: TGTGCCAGCAGCCCCCCCGGCGTGTCAAATCAGCCCCAGCATTTT.

The sample holds a few counts of this clonotype. J is TRBJ1-2 and V is TRBV9; TRBD1 might be the D (6 bases). Germline V lookup: CDR1 SGDLS, CDR2 YYNGEE. The CDR3 extends over 18 amino acids. With 4 bases removed from V and 0 bases from J, the gap between germline ends came to 22 bases. The CDR3 sequence: CASSKYRASALANYGYTF. The CDR3 bases are TGTGCCAGCAGCAAATACAGGGCCAGTGCCTTAGCTAACTATGGCTACACCTTC.

This sequence joins TRBV5-6 and TRBJ2-3, with 8 bases identical to TRBD2. Trimming at V came to 2 bases and at J to 3 bases, leaving 11 bases not matched to a gene. The CDR3 runs 17 residues. The germline gives CDR1 SGHDT, CDR2 YYEEEE. Here the CDR3 reads CASSFLSGGVGTDTQYF. Written as DNA, the CDR3 is TGTGCCAGCAGCTTCTTAAGCGGGGGAGTGGGTACAGATACGCAGTATTTT.

With regard to this clonotype: One end of the junction varies from germline; a read error may be responsible. The chain is built from TRBV7-2 and TRBJ2-7, with 8 bases matching TRBD1. The CDR3 has 14 amino acids. Per the germline V gene, CDR1 is SGHTA and CDR2 is FQGNSA. CDR3 sequence: CASSLVGQAYEKYF. The CDR3 region has the DNA TGTGCCAGCAGCTTAGTGGGACAGGCCTACGAGAAGTACTTC.

This sequence joins TRBV19 and TRBJ1-2; TRBD1 agrees at 9 bases. Trimming cost V 7 bases and J 8 bases; bases outside gene matches: 14. Looked up from germline, CDR1 is LNHDA and CDR2 is SQIVND (reference sequence). The CDR3 spans 15 residues. The DNA of the CDR3 is TGTGCCAGTAATAACTCCCCGGGGACAGGGTACGGCTACACCTTC. Its translation: CASNNSPGTGYGYTF.

This clonotype has more than one count but fewer than ten. The chain recombines TRBV6-2 or TRBV6-3 with TRBJ1-5; TRBD1 might be the D (6 bases). Per the germline V gene, CDR1 is MNHEY and CDR2 is SVGEGT. CDR3 size: 15 residues. V gave up 0 bases and J gave up 6 bases, with 12 bases separating them. The CDR3 nucleotides read TGTGCCAGCAGTTACTCGGGGGGCATAGGTCAGCCCCAGCATTTT. Protein: CASSYSGGIGQPQHF.

This clonotype was observed many times. This chain links TRBV7-2 with TRBJ2-5; D is unresolved. V shed 4 bases and J shed 7 bases, with 10 bases lying between them. The CDR3 has 12 amino acids. Germline CDR1 SGHTA, CDR2 FQGNSA. The CDR3 protein is CASSSALRTQYF. Here the CDR3 DNA reads TGTGCCAGCAGCTCCGCCCTCCGGACCCAGTACTTC.

V and J are TRBV2 and TRBJ2-5, with 10 bases lining up with TRBD2. CDR3 length equals 14 residues. Germline V lookup: CDR1 SNHLY, CDR2 FYNNEI. The V gene end was trimmed by 6 bases and the J gene end by 5 bases; junction bases not matched to a gene: 6. This CDR3 reads CASRERGGRETQYF. The CDR3 DNA reads TGTGCCAGCAGGGAGCGGGGGGGCCGGGAGACCCAGTACTTC.

This clonotype was detected only a few times. The rearrangement joins TRBV20-1 to TRBJ2-3; TRBD2 agrees at 10 bases. The CDR3 totals 14 residues. The trim removed 5 bases at V and 1 base at J, leaving 3 bases unmatched. CDR1 and CDR2 from the germline V gene are DFQATT and SNEGSKA (reference sequence). The CDR3 DNA sequence: TGCAGTGCTTCCGGGACTAGCGGCACAGATACGCAGTATTTT. Amino acids: CSASGTSGTDTQYF.

This clonotype was seen ten or more times. The rearrangement links TRBV28 to TRBJ2-7, with D perhaps matching TRBD1 (6 bases). The CDR3 extends over 13 amino acids. Trimming pared 10 bases from V and 5 bases from J, leaving 18 bases between. Looked up from germline, CDR1 is MDHEN and CDR2 is SYDVKM. This CDR3 reads CATQTGDLHEQYF. CDR3 nucleotides: TGTGCCACTCAGACAGGAGACCTCCACGAGCAGTACTTC.